The 20 T cell receptor beta chains in this list originate from one sample, sequenced in a study of blood T cell repertoires in COVID-19. TCRdb keeps only in-frame clones here, not all; method: immunoSEQ multiplex PCR. The sample yields fewer than 350,000 clones, around 81% seen once. Source material: peripheral blood. These receptor sequences come from a woman aged 60-75 years with active or convalescent COVID-19.

The chain recombines TRBV4-1 with TRBJ2-7, with 7 positions matching TRBD2. Germline lookup yields CDR1 MGHRA and CDR2 YSYEKL. The CDR3 contains 15 residues. Trimming removed 1 base from V and 2 bases from J; junction bases left unmatched: 5. The CDR3 sequence: CASSQAQRGAYEQYF. The CDR3 DNA reads TGCGCCAGCAGCCAAGCGCAGCGGGGAGCCTACGAGCAGTACTTC.

The chain is built from TRBV4-2 and TRBJ1-2; possible D gene TRBD1, 5 bases. Trimming removed 0 bases at V and 5 bases at J, with 13 bases between. The V gene's germline CDR1 is LGHNA and CDR2 YNFKEQ. This CDR3 has 15 amino acids. The CDR3, as DNA: TGTGCCAGCAGCCAAGATGAAGGGGAGGTATATGGCTACACCTTC. Encoded protein: CASSQDEGEVYGYTF.

As for this clone: A much larger clone is a single base away; this may be a read error. The same CDR3 also results from other DNA sequences found in this sample. The J gene is TRBJ2-2, the V gene TRBV6-5, with D perhaps TRBD2 (5 bases). The V gene's germline CDR1 is MNHEY and CDR2 SVGAGI. V was cut by 8 bases and J by 4 bases, with 14 bases left in between. The CDR3 runs to 14 residues. The CDR3 region is CASARGHGTGELFF. The CDR3 DNA is TGTGCCAGCGCTAGAGGGCATGGCACCGGGGAGCTGTTTTTT.

The chain links TRBV5-4 to TRBJ1-1, with D hard to call. The CDR3 has 12 amino acids. V was trimmed by 4 bases and J by 4 bases, leaving 8 bases between them. Germline V gene data show CDR1 as SGHNT and CDR2 as YYREEE (reference sequence). The chain's CDR3 is CASSPGLTEAFF. The CDR3 DNA sequence: TGTGCCAGCAGCCCGGGTCTCACTGAAGCTTTCTTT.

The rearrangement joins TRBV19 to TRBJ2-2; no definite D call. CDR1 and CDR2 (germline): LNHDA, SQIVND (reference sequence). The CDR3 spans 15 residues. V was trimmed by 5 bases and J by 1 base, leaving 11 bases between them. CDR3: CASSGSPWNTGELFF. The CDR3 nucleotides read TGTGCCAGTAGTGGTAGCCCTTGGAACACCGGGGAGCTGTTTTTT.

The V and J genes are TRBV4-3 and TRBJ1-1; D gene uncertain. The germline V and J ends were trimmed by 0 bases and 5 bases, with 10 bases remaining between them. The germline V gene has CDR1 LGHNA and CDR2 YSLEER. The CDR3 is made up of 14 amino acids. The CDR3 loop is CASSQDQRGTEAFF. The CDR3 DNA reads as TGCGCCAGCAGCCAAGATCAGCGGGGTACTGAAGCTTTCTTT.

V usage is TRBV4-2 and J usage is TRBJ2-7; tentative D call: TRBD2 (6 bases). V lost 0 bases and J lost 6, with 15 bases in between. The germline V gene has CDR1 LGHNA and CDR2 YNFKEQ. This CDR3 region has 15 residues. CDR3 region: CASSQEALARSEQYF. The CDR3 DNA reads as TGTGCCAGCAGCCAAGAGGCACTAGCTAGAAGCGAGCAGTACTTC.

The rearrangement uses TRBV15 and TRBJ2-2; 7 nucleotides match TRBD2. Trimming removed 3 bases from V and 8 bases from J; junction bases left unmatched: 3. This CDR3 comprises 13 residues. Per germline, CDR1 LNHNV and CDR2 YYDKDF (reference sequence). CDR3 sequence: CATSSRGDGELFF. The CDR3 DNA follows: TGTGCCACCAGCAGCCGGGGGGATGGGGAGCTGTTTTTT.

V gene TRBV7-9 combines with J gene TRBJ1-3; TRBD1 agrees at 10 bases. V shed 2 bases, J shed 0 bases, and the junction held 10 bases outside the gene matches. The CDR3 consists of 19 residues. Germline CDR1 reads SEHNR; CDR2 reads FQNEAQ (reference sequence). This chain's CDR3 is CASSLWTGGAVDSGNTIYF. CDR3 nucleotide sequence: TGTGCCAGCAGCTTATGGACAGGGGGAGCCGTCGACTCTGGAAACACCATATATTTT.

This clone came up once. The chain combines TRBV27 with TRBJ2-7; 7 nucleotides agree with TRBD2. V lost 2 bases, J lost 0 bases, and 4 bases stayed unmatched. The CDR3 sequence is 15 residues long. Germline CDR1 is MNHEY and CDR2 is SMNVEV (reference sequence). In DNA, the CDR3 is TGTGCCAGCAGTTTAGCCGCGGGGGTCTCCTACGAGCAGTACTTC. This translates into CASSLAAGVSYEQYF.

The J gene is TRBJ2-6, the V gene TRBV5-4; 7 bases align to TRBD1. V gave up 3 bases and J gave up 0 bases; unmatched junction bases: 3. This CDR3 comprises 16 residues. Germline V lookup: CDR1 SGHNT, CDR2 YYREEE (reference sequence). CDR3 DNA sequence: TGTGCCAGCAGCTCTAACAGGGGCTCTGGGGCCAACGTCCTGACTTTC. Translation: CASSSNRGSGANVLTF.

The gene calls are TRBV30 and TRBJ1-4; D gene unclear. The CDR3 contains 16 residues. V was cut by 2 bases and J by 2 bases, with 15 bases left in between. Germline values: CDR1 GTSNPN, CDR2 SVGIG (reference sequence). CDR3 sequence (DNA): TGTGCCTGGAGTCGAGGAGGGTTAGCGACTAATGAAAAACTGTTTTTT. This encodes CAWSRGGLATNEKLFF.

The V and J genes are TRBV6-5 and TRBJ1-2, with 7 bases identical to TRBD1. The CDR3 contains 15 residues. From germline, CDR1 is MNHEY and CDR2 SVGAGI. The V gene end was trimmed by 3 bases and the J gene end by 5 bases; junction bases not matched to a gene: 9. CDR3 sequence (DNA): TGTGCCAGCAGTTATTTGACAGGGAGGCCTTATGGCTACACCTTC. It specifies CASSYLTGRPYGYTF.

The J gene is TRBJ1-2, the V gene TRBV7-2, with D unresolved. The length of the CDR3 is 13 residues. The V gene's germline CDR1 is SGHTA and CDR2 FQGNSA. Trimming took off 1 base at V and 7 bases at J, with 10 bases between the two ends. The CDR3 DNA is TGTGCCAGCAGCTTAGGGGCGGCGGGTGGCTACACCTTC. It yields the protein CASSLGAAGGYTF.

The J gene is TRBJ2-5, the V gene TRBV10-1, with TRBD1 matching 9 bases. The V and J ends lost 4 bases and 4 bases, in that order; junction bases with no gene match: 7. Germline V gene sequence: CDR1 WNHNN, CDR2 SYGVQD (reference sequence). CDR3 length: 15 residues. CDR3 DNA sequence: TGCGCCAGCAGTGCGGGACAGGGCGTTCGAGAGACCCAGTACTTC. Protein product: CASSAGQGVRETQYF.

The chain is built from TRBV7-2 and TRBJ2-7, with 12 bases aligning to TRBD1. Germline-derived CDR1 and CDR2 are SGHTA and FQGNSA. The CDR3 extends over 15 amino acids. Trimming at V came to 3 bases and at J to 3 bases, leaving 3 bases not matched to a gene. The CDR3 DNA follows: TGTGCCAGCAGCTTCGGGACAGGGGGCGGCTACGAGCAGTACTTC. This encodes CASSFGTGGGYEQYF.

The chain links TRBV9 to TRBJ1-2; the D is unclear. This CDR3 has 16 residues. Trimming cost V 0 bases and J 7 bases, with 19 bases left between them. Germline V gene sequence: CDR1 SGDLS, CDR2 YYNGEE. As DNA, the CDR3 is TGTGCCAGCAGCGTAGGTGGTATCGGCGGAGGCTCTGGCTACACCTTC. Amino acids: CASSVGGIGGGSGYTF.

The J gene is TRBJ2-3, the V gene TRBV9; 14 nucleotides match TRBD2. Unmatched junction bases numbered 9, after V lost 4 bases and J lost 2 bases. The CDR3 totals 18 residues. The germline V gene has CDR1 SGDLS and CDR2 YYNGEE. CDR3 amino acids: CASSLGLAGGSFTDTQYF. CDR3 nucleotides: TGTGCCAGCAGCCTCGGACTAGCGGGGGGCTCCTTCACAGATACGCAGTATTTT.

This clone was counted a few times. V and J are TRBV2 and TRBJ1-1; tentative D call: TRBD1 (5 bases). Germline V CDR1 and CDR2: SNHLY, FYNNEI. V lost 6 bases, J lost 5 bases, and 16 bases lay in between. The CDR3 runs 14 residues. The CDR3: CASSRGTGRTEAFF. The CDR3 region has the DNA TGTGCCAGCAGCCGCGGGACGGGGAGGACTGAAGCTTTCTTT.

This clone was seen just once. V usage is TRBV10-3 and J usage is TRBJ1-6; D call uncertain. The CDR3 extends over 17 amino acids. Germline values: CDR1 ENHRY, CDR2 SYGVKD. V was cut by 8 bases and J by 5 bases, with 22 bases left in between. CDR3 nucleotides: TGTGCCATCGCCCCCACACCGACCCTAGGCCATAATTCACCCCTCCACTTT. It translates to CAIAPTPTLGHNSPLHF.